This TCR beta chain was identified in a study of glioma-infiltrating T cells. Whole-study results and caveats: Non-neoplastic patients had below-expected tissue-blood divergence, while all gliomas exceeded expectation.

In this sample, this clonotype turned up many times. What it binds is not known. The iRepertoire nested amplicon-rescue multiplex PCR amplified TCR alpha and beta CDR3s from RNA. Tissue mRNA or PBMC total RNA, roughly 100-400 ng, went into one-step reverse transcription and amplification. TCRdb reanalysed the multiplex PCR reads using MiXCR and keeps one entry per CDR3 protein. Counted here are roughly 190,000 distinct CDR3 sequences, roughly 32% occurring once; the ten biggest clones make up around 20%. This CDR3 has 16 residues. The J segment lost 7 bases and the V segment lost 3 bases, leaving 9 bases of the junction unmatched. Germline values: CDR1 KGHSH, CDR2 LQKENI.

Material for sequencing was glioma tissue, nonneoplastic brain tissue, or PBMCs (not recorded which). The chain is built from TRBV18 and TRBJ1-6; 7 nucleotides match TRBD1. This sequence originates from a human donor with low-grade glioma or glioblastoma, undergoing nonglioma brain surgery, or in good health (not recorded which). CDR3 bases: TGTGCCAGCTCACCGAAACAGGGGTATCGGAATTCACCCCTCCACTTT. Encoded protein: CASSPKQGYRNSPLHF.